Below, 18 T cell receptor beta chains from the same sample are listed, as sequenced in a study of Ad26.COV2.S vaccination and SARS-CoV-2 variants. Treatment given: roughly 19 received Ad26.COV2.S at low or high dose, single or two shots; about 5 received placebo; per-sample allocation not given. The investigators took samples on day 63 after the first vaccine or placebo injection. Generated by immunoSEQ multiplex PCR, the TCRdb table keeps only in-frame clones and is missing some. The sample shows a few hundred thousand clones, approximately 89% of them seen only once. Here the sequenced sample was peripheral blood, taken in a trial of Ad26.COV2.S vaccine versus placebo. Receptor source: a person aged 18 to 59 who received the Ad26.COV2.S COVID-19 vaccine or a placebo.

V usage is TRBV9 and J usage is TRBJ1-1; D is uncertain. Per germline, CDR1 SGDLS and CDR2 YYNGEE. V was pared by 0 bases and J by 0 bases, with 9 bases between. CDR3 length: 15 residues. The CDR3 loop reads CASSVGSGMNTEAFF. In nucleotides, the CDR3 is TGTGCCAGCAGCGTAGGGTCAGGAATGAACACTGAAGCTTTCTTT. The whole variable domain, filled in from reference TRBV9 and TRBJ1-1, reads DSGVTQTPKHLITATGQRVTLRCSPRSGDLSVYWYQQSLDQGLQFLIQYYNGEERAKGNILERFSAQQFPDLHSELNLSSLELGDSALYFCASSVGSGMNTEAFFGQGTRLTVV.

This rearrangement joins TRBV5-1 to TRBJ1-1, with no clear D. CDR1 is SGHRS and CDR2 is YFSETQ in the germline V gene. The CDR3 consists of 14 residues. With 2 bases removed from V and 1 base from J, the gap between germline ends came to 9 bases. The CDR3, as DNA: TGCGCCAGCAGCTTAAACCCCGCGAACACTGAAGCTTTCTTT. It translates to CASSLNPANTEAFF.

V and J are TRBV19 and TRBJ2-7; 7 bases align to TRBD1. The germline V gene has CDR1 LNHDA and CDR2 SQIVND (reference sequence). The CDR3 extends over 14 amino acids. V lost 3 bases to trimming and J lost 3 bases; unmatched junction nucleotides: 5. CDR3 in amino acids: CASSMIGGGYEQYF. CDR3 DNA sequence: TGTGCCAGTAGTATGATAGGGGGCGGCTACGAGCAGTACTTC.

J is TRBJ2-7 and V is TRBV21-1; the DNA was not used to check the table's D call, TRBD2. TRBV21-1 has pseudogene status. The CDR3 totals 21 residues. CDR3 residues: CASSKTPPGLAGVRVPYEQYF. CDR3 DNA sequence: TGTGCCAGCAGCAAAACCCCTCCTGGACTAGCGGGAGTACGGGTGCCCTACGAGCAGTACTTC.

V and J are TRBV5-1 and TRBJ1-1; 7 bases map to TRBD1. Germline CDR1 is SGHRS and CDR2 is YFSETQ. The V gene end was trimmed by 0 bases and the J gene end by 3 bases; junction bases not matched to a gene: 11. The CDR3 sequence is 17 residues long. The CDR3 here is CASSLGWGGGKDTEAFF. The CDR3 DNA sequence: TGCGCCAGCAGCTTGGGATGGGGAGGGGGCAAGGACACTGAAGCTTTCTTT.

This chain links TRBV9 with TRBJ2-1, with D unclear. The germline CDR1 and CDR2 sequences are SGDLS and YYNGEE. CDR3 size: 13 residues. Between the trimmed V and J ends, which lost 3 bases and 5 bases, there was a span of 9 bases. This CDR3 is CASSGTDHNEQFF. DNA for the CDR3: TGTGCCAGCAGCGGGACGGACCACAATGAGCAGTTCTTC.

The gene calls are TRBV27 and TRBJ1-2; 8 positions agree with TRBD1. The CDR3 is made up of 17 amino acids. The germline V gene has CDR1 MNHEY and CDR2 SMNVEV (reference sequence). V dropped 4 bases and J dropped 7; count of bases not matched to a gene: 17. The CDR3 region is CASSCSVRDRLVCGYTF. The CDR3 DNA follows: TGTGCCAGCAGTTGCTCTGTACGGGACAGGCTCGTTTGTGGCTACACCTTC.

V gene TRBV29-1 combines with J gene TRBJ2-5, with unresolved D. The V and J ends lost 0 bases and 2 bases respectively, with 10 bases between them. This CDR3 contains 14 residues. Per the germline V gene, CDR1 is SQVTM and CDR2 is ANQGSEA. Here the CDR3 reads CSVEDRISQETQYF. Written as DNA, the CDR3 is TGCAGCGTTGAAGACCGGATATCACAAGAGACCCAGTACTTC.

The gene calls are TRBV5-1 and TRBJ2-7; TRBD2 matches at 7 bases. Per germline, CDR1 SGHRS and CDR2 YFSETQ. CDR3 length: 13 amino acids. V shed 0 bases, J shed 6 bases, and the junction held 3 bases outside the gene matches. The CDR3 is CASSLGGGGEQYF. The DNA of the CDR3 is TGCGCCAGCAGCTTGGGGGGCGGGGGCGAGCAGTACTTC.

This sequence joins TRBV11-3 and TRBJ2-1, with TRBD2 matching over 9 bases. The CDR3 length is 19 residues. Trimming cost V 2 bases and J 8 bases; bases outside gene matches: 19. CDR1 SGHNT and CDR2 YENEEA come from the germline V gene. CDR3 in DNA: TGTGCCAGCAGCTTAAGCTGGGAAGCGGGAGGCCCAAGGATCCATGAGCAGTTCTTC. Amino acids: CASSLSWEAGGPRIHEQFF.

The chain is built from TRBV19 and TRBJ2-7; 8 nucleotides match TRBD1. Germline V gene lookup returns CDR1 LNHDA and CDR2 SQIVND (reference sequence). This CDR3 contains 13 residues. Unmatched junction bases numbered 7, after V lost 7 bases and J lost 5 bases. CDR3 sequence (DNA): TGTGCCAGTAACCCCAGGGGGCGGGACGAGCAGTACTTC. Protein product: CASNPRGRDEQYF.

The chain joins TRBV7-9 to TRBJ2-3; possibly TRBD1 or TRBD2 for D (6 bases each). This CDR3 comprises 17 residues. Trimming removed 3 bases at V and 0 bases at J, with 16 bases between. The germline CDR1 and CDR2 sequences are SEHNR and FQNEAQ (reference sequence). As DNA, the CDR3 is TGTGCCAGCAGCTTGGGGGGCTACCGAACCAGCACAGATACGCAGTATTTT. Residues: CASSLGGYRTSTDTQYF.

The chain has TRBV3-1 (or the pseudogene TRBV3-2) and TRBJ2-7, with 11 positions matching TRBD1. This CDR3 is 14 amino acids long. Germline V gives CDR1 LGHDT, CDR2 YNNKEL (reference sequence). J gave up 3 bases and V 4 bases, and 2 bases lay outside the gene matches. Here the CDR3 reads CASSRGTGGYEQYF. The CDR3, as DNA: TGTGCCAGCAGCCGGGGGACAGGGGGCTACGAGCAGTACTTC.

The chain couples TRBV19 to TRBJ1-1; the D gene is possibly TRBD1 (6 bases). Germline CDR1 and CDR2: LNHDA and SQIVND (reference sequence). The length of the CDR3 is 12 residues. The ends were cut back, 3 bases at V and 7 bases at J, with 9 bases in the middle. The CDR3 DNA follows: TGTGCCAGTAGTATTAGGGGGGATGAAGCTTTCTTT. Protein product: CASSIRGDEAFF.

The CDR3 nucleotides are TGCGCCAGCAGACTATACGGCCCCAAGCGGGGCGGGGATACGCAGTATTTT. Translation: CASRLYGPKRGGDTQYF. The chain carries TRBV5-1 and TRBJ2-3; 7 nucleotides align to TRBD2. The ends lost 5 bases at V and 6 bases at J; junction bases unmatched: 18. Germline CDR1 SGHRS, CDR2 YFSETQ. This CDR3 region has 17 residues.

V gene TRBV12-3 or TRBV12-4 combines with J gene TRBJ1-2; D is possibly TRBD1 (5 bases). The CDR3 runs 13 residues. V was clipped by 5 bases and J by 8 bases, with 15 bases between them. The CDR3 reads CASSLLGGRGYTF. The CDR3 bases are TGTGCCAGCAGTCTCCTGGGGGGGAGAGGCTACACCTTC.

This clone was recorded only once. The chain is built from TRBV30 and TRBJ2-2; TRBD2 matches 11 bases. With 4 bases clipped from V and 1 base from J, the junction kept 5 bases outside the gene matches. The CDR3 covers 16 residues. Germline CDR1 and CDR2: GTSNPN and SVGIG (reference sequence). CDR3 protein: CAWKGTSGLNTGELFF. The CDR3 nucleotides are TGTGCCTGGAAAGGGACTAGCGGACTGAACACCGGGGAGCTGTTTTTT.

J is TRBJ2-1 and V is TRBV29-1; 10 bases align to TRBD2. The CDR3 is 17 residues long. The trim removed 3 bases at V and 5 bases at J, leaving 13 bases unmatched. Germline V gene data show CDR1 as SQVTM and CDR2 as ANQGSEA. CDR3 protein: CSVEGGKAGGHNNEQFF. CDR3 DNA: TGCAGCGTTGAGGGGGGAAAAGCGGGAGGGCACAACAATGAGCAGTTCTTC.